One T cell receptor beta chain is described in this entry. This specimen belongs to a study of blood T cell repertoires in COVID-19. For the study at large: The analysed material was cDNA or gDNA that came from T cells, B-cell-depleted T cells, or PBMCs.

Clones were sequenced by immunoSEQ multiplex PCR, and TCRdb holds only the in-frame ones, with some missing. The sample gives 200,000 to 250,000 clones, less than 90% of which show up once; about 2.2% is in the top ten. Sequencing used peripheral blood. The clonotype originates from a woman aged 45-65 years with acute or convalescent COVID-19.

The CDR3 is CASSLGPPRLNQPQHF. The DNA for the CDR3 is TGTGCCAGCAGCTTAGGGCCCCCGCGACTCAATCAGCCCCAGCATTTT. The chain joins TRBV7-2 to TRBJ1-5, with D unclear. Germline CDR1 reads SGHTA; CDR2 reads FQGNSA. V was clipped by 1 base and J by 3 bases, with 13 bases between them. The CDR3 length is 16 residues.